Presented here are 3 T cell receptor beta chains from one specimen sequenced in a study of persistence of HIV-infected CD4 T cells. Sequencing used immunoSEQ version 4 in survey mode. Data came from immunoSEQ multiplex PCR; TCRdb stores just in-frame clones and leaves some out. The data show about 64,000 clones, 65% to 80% seen once. Cells were stimulated with overlapping HIV-1 Gag 15-mer peptides. CD40L-negative CD69-negative CD45RO-high memory CD4+ T cells were sorted as populations depleted of antigen-responding cells. Their antigen targets remain unknown. The input for sequencing was CD4+ T cells sorted from PBMCs after roughly 18-hour stimulation, taken from a patient who received antiretroviral therapy. The receptors come from an adult man with HIV who was CMV-seropositive.

The chain carries TRBV5-6 and TRBJ1-3, with 7 bases matching TRBD1. The CDR3 has 17 residues. CDR1 SGHDT and CDR2 YYEEEE come from the germline V gene. Unmatched junction bases numbered 8, after V lost 2 bases and J lost 0 bases. CDR3 sequence: CASSFYTGTVSGNTIYF. In DNA form, the CDR3 reads TGTGCCAGCAGCTTTTATACCGGGACAGTCTCTGGAAACACCATATATTTT.

The chain has TRBV7-2 and TRBJ2-4; D is uncertain. The germline gives CDR1 SGHTA, CDR2 FQGNSA. CDR3 length equals 13 residues. The V gene lost 5 bases and the J gene lost 5 bases, with 10 bases spanning the gap. DNA for the CDR3: TGTGCCAGCAGCCCAAACTCCCAAAACATTCAGTACTTC. Protein sequence: CASSPNSQNIQYF.

This clone was detected once. The chain employs TRBV2 and TRBJ2-1; D remains unclear. CDR1 and CDR2 (germline): SNHLY, FYNNEI. V was shortened by 6 bases and J by 0 bases, with 9 bases between the two germline ends. The CDR3 extends over 14 amino acids. In DNA, the CDR3 is TGTGCCAGCAGCCTATTAAGCTCCTACAATGAGCAGTTCTTC. Translating it yields CASSLLSSYNEQFF.